The rows below give T cell receptor beta chains drawn from one sample of a study of T cells in tuberculosis. Only in-frame clones appear in the TCRdb table, and some are missing; sequencing was by immunoSEQ multiplex PCR. This sample carries around 60,000 clones, 81% of them seen once, and the ten largest clones take over 10%. The sequenced material came from CD1b-GMM tetramer-negative cells sorted from PBMCs. All receptors derive from an adult woman with latent tuberculosis. CDR3s include the opening cysteine and the closing phenylalanine or tryptophan. D genes are given only for firm matches. Clone size is given for some rows only: seen once, a few or many times, or a class if the clone is expanded.

size	D	V	J	CDR3	DNA
once	TRBD2	TRBV27	TRBJ2-3	CASSSTSGGTDTQYF	TGTGCCAGCAGTTCCACTAGCGGGGGCACAGATACGCAGTATTTT
NA	NA	TRBV7-3	TRBJ2-7	CASSSCGSRETLYEQYF	TGTGCCAGCAGCTCCTGTGGGTCCCGGGAGACACTCTACGAGCAGTACTTC
NA	NA	TRBV23-1	TRBJ2-3	CASSLAVDTQYF	TGCGCCAGCAGTCTAGCGGTGGATACGCAGTATTTT
NA	TRBD2	TRBV7-2	TRBJ2-5	CASSTGTSGSGETQYF	TGTGCCAGCAGCACAGGGACTAGCGGGAGTGGGGAGACCCAGTACTTC
few	NA	TRBV6-6	TRBJ1-1	CASSYSVNTEAFF	TGTGCCAGCAGTTATAGCGTGAACACTGAAGCTTTCTTT
NA	TRBD1	TRBV7-2	TRBJ2-3	CASSPRTGPTDTQYF	TGTGCCAGCAGCCCCCGGACAGGGCCCACAGATACGCAGTATTTT
few	NA	TRBV7-3	TRBJ1-2	CASSTIQGNYGYTF	TGTGCCAGCAGCACTATACAGGGAAACTATGGCTACACCTTC
NA	TRBD2	TRBV6-5	TRBJ2-7	CASSGLAGVVHEQYF	TGTGCCAGCAGTGGACTAGCGGGAGTAGTCCACGAGCAGTACTTC
NA	TRBD2	TRBV4-1	TRBJ2-1	CASSPGTSGINNEQFF	TGCGCCAGCAGCCCCGGGACTAGCGGGATTAACAATGAGCAGTTCTTC
NA	NA	TRBV5-6	TRBJ2-1	CASSLEWGRYNEQFF	TGTGCCAGCAGCTTGGAGTGGGGCCGTTACAATGAGCAGTTCTTC
NA	NA	TRBV28	TRBJ1-1	CASRSTEAFF	TGTGCCAGCCGCAGTACTGAAGCTTTCTTT
NA	TRBD2	TRBV11-3	TRBJ2-7	CASSLQAGASSYEQYF	TGTGCCAGCAGCTTACAAGCGGGGGCCTCCTCCTACGAGCAGTACTTC
NA	NA	TRBV6-5	TRBJ1-2	CASSYSGQMGYTF	TGTGCCAGCAGTTACTCCGGACAGATGGGCTACACCTTC
NA	NA	TRBV11-2	TRBJ2-7	CASSLQEDHEQYF	TGTGCCAGCAGCTTACAGGAGGACCACGAGCAGTACTTC